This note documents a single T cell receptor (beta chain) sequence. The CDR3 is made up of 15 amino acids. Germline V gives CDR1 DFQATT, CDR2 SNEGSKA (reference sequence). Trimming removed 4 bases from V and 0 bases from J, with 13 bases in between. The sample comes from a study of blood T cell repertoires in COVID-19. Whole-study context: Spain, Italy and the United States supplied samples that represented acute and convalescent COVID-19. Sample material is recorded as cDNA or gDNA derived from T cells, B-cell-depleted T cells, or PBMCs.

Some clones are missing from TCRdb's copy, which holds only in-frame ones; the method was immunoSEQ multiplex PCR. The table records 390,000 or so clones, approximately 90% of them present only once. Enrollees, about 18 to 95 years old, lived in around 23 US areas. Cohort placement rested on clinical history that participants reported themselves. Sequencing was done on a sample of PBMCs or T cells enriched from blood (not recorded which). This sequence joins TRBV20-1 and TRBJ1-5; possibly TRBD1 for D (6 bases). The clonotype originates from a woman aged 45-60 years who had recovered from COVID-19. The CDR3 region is CSAIDRFGSNQPQHF. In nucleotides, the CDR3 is TGCAGTGCTATTGACAGGTTCGGTAGCAATCAGCCCCAGCATTTT.